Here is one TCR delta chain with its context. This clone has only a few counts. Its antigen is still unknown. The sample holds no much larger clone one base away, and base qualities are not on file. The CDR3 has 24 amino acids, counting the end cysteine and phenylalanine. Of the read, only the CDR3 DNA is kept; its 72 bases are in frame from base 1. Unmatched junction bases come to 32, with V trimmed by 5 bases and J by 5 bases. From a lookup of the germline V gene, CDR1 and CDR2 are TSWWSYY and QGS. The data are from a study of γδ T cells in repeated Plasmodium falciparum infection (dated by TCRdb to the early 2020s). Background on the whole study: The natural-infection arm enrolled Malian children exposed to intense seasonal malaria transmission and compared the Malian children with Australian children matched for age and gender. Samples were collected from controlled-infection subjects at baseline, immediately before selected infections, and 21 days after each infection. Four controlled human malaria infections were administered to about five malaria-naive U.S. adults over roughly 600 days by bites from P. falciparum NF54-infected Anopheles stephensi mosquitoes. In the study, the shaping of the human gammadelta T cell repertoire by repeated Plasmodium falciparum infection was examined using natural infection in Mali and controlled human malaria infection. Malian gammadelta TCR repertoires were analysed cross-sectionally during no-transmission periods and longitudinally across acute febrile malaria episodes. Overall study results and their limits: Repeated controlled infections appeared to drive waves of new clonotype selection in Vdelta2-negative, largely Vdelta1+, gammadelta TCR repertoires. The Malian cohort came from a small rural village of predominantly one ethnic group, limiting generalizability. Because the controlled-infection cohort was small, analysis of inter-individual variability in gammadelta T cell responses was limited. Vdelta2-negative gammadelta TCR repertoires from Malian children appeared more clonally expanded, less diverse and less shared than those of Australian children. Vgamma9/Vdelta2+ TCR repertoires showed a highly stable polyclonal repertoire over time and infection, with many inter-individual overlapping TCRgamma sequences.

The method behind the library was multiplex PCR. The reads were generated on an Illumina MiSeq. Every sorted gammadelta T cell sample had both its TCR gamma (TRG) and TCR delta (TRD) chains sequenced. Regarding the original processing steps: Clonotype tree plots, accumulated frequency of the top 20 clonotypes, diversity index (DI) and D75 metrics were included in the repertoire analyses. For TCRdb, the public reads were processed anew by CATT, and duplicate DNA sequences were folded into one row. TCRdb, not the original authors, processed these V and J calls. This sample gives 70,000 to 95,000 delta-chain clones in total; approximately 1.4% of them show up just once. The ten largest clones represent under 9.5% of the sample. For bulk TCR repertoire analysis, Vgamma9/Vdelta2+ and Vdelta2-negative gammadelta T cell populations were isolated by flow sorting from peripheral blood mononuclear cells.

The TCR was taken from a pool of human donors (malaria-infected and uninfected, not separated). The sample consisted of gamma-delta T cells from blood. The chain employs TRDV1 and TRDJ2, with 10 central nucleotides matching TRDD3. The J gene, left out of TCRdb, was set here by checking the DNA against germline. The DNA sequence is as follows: TGTGCTCTTGGGTTATTTCCTACTCCCAGTACTGGGGGATCCAGCCATTTACCAACAGCACAACTCTTCTTT. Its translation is CALGLFPTPSTGGSSHLPTAQLFF.